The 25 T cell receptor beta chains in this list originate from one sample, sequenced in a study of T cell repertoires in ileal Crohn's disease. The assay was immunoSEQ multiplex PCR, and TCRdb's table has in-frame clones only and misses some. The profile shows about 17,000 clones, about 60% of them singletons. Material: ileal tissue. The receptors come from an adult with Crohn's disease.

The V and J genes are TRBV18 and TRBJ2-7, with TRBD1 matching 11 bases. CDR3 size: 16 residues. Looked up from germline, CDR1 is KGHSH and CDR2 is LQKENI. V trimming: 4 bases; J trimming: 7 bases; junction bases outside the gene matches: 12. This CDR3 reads CASSRMGTGGSKEQYF. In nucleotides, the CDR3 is TGTGCCAGCTCACGAATGGGGACAGGGGGTTCAAAGGAGCAGTACTTC.

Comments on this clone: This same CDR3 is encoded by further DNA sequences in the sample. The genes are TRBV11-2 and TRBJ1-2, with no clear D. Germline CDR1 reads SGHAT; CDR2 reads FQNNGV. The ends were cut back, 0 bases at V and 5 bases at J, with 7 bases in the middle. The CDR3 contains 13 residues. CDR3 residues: CASSLDRGYGYTF. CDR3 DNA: TGTGCCAGCAGCTTAGACCGGGGATATGGCTACACCTTC. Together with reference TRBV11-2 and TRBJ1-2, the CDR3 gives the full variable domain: EAGVAQSPRYKIIEKRQSVAFWCNPISGHATLYWYQQILGQGPKLLIQFQNNGVVDDSQLPKDRFSAERLKGVDSTLKIQPAKLEDSAVYLCASSLDRGYGYTFGSGTRLTVV.

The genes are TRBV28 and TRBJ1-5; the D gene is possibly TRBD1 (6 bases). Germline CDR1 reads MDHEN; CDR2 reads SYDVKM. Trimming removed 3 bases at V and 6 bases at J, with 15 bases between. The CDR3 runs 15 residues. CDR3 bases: TGTGCCAGCAGTTTGGCAGGGGCGACCTCTCAGCCCCAGCATTTT. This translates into CASSLAGATSQPQHF. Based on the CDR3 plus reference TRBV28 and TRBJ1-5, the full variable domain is DVKVTQSSRYLVKRTGEKVFLECVQDMDHENMFWYRQDPGLGLRLIYFSYDVKMKEKGDIPEGYSVSREKKERFSLILESASTNQTSMYLCASSLAGATSQPQHFGDGTRLSIL.

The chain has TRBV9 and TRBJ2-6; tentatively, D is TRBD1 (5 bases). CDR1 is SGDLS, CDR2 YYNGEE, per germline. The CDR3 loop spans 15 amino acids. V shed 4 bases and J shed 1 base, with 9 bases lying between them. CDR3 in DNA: TGTGCCAGCAGCTCAAGGGGATCTGGGGCCAACGTCCTGACTTTC. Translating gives CASSSRGSGANVLTF.

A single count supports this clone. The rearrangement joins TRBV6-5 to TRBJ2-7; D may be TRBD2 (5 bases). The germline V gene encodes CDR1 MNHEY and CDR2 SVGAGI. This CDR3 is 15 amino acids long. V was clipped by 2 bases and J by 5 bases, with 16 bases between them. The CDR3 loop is CASSYQNLASHEQYF. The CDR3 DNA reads TGTGCCAGCAGTTACCAAAACCTAGCCTCGCACGAGCAGTACTTC.

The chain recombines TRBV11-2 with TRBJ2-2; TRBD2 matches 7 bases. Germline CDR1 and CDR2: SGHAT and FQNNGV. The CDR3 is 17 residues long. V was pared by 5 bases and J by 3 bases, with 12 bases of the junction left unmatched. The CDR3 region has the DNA TGTGCCAGCAGCCCCCGGGTCGGGAGGTTTGACACCGGGGAGCTGTTTTTT. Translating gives CASSPRVGRFDTGELFF.

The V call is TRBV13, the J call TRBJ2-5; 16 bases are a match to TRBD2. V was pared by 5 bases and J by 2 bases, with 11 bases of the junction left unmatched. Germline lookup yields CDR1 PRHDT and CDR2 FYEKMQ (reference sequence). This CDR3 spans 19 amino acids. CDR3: CASSPIGTSGRAGQETQYF. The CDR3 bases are TGTGCCAGCAGCCCCATAGGGACTAGCGGGAGGGCCGGGCAAGAGACCCAGTACTTC.

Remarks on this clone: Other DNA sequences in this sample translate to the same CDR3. CDR3: CASSDRDREGKLFF. Written as DNA, the CDR3 is TGTGCCAGCAGCGACCGGGACAGGGAAGGAAAACTGTTTTTT. The genes are TRBV9 and TRBJ1-4, with 9 bases aligning to TRBD1. The CDR3 consists of 14 residues. CDR1 is SGDLS, CDR2 YYNGEE, per germline. Losses at the gene ends were 3 bases for V and 10 bases for J; bases not matched to a gene: 7.

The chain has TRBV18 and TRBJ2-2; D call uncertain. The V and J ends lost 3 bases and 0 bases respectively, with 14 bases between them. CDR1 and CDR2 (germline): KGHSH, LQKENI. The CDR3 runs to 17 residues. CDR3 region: CASSPIKPTANTGELFF. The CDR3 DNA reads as TGTGCCAGCTCACCCATCAAGCCTACCGCGAACACCGGGGAGCTGTTTTTT.

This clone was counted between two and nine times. The CDR3 nucleotides read TGTGCCAGTCGCCCGAGGAATGAAAAACTGTTTTTT. As protein: CASRPRNEKLFF. J is TRBJ1-4 and V is TRBV19; D call uncertain. The length of the CDR3 is 12 residues. The V end was cut by 8 bases, the J end by 5 bases, with 9 bases between. Germline CDR1 and CDR2: LNHDA and SQIVND (reference sequence).

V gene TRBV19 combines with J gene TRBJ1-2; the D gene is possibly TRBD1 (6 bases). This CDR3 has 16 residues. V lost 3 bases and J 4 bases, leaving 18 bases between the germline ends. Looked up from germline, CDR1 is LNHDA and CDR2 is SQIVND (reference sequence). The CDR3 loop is CASSIASPTGRYGYTF. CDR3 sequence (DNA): TGTGCCAGTAGTATCGCCTCCCCCACAGGGCGCTATGGCTACACCTTC.

The CDR3 region is CASSVNRGSNQPQHF. The CDR3 DNA sequence: TGTGCCAGCAGTGTTAACAGGGGAAGCAATCAGCCCCAGCATTTT. The rearrangement joins TRBV2 to TRBJ1-5, with 7 positions matching TRBD1. CDR1 is SNHLY, CDR2 FYNNEI, per germline. The V and J ends lost 4 bases and 1 base, in that order; junction bases with no gene match: 4. This CDR3 is built from 15 residues.

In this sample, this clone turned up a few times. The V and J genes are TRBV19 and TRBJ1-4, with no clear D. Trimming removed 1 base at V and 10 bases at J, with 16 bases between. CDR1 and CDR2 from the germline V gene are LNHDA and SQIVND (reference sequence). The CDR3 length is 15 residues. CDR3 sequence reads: CASSIGYGGEGKLFF. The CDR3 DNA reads TGTGCCAGTAGTATAGGTTACGGCGGCGAGGGAAAACTGTTTTTT.

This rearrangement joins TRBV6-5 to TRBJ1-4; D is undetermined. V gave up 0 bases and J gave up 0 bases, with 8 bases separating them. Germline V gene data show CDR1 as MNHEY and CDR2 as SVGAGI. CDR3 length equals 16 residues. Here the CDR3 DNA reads TGTGCCAGCAGTTACTCGAAGCTAGCAACTAATGAAAAACTGTTTTTT. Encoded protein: CASSYSKLATNEKLFF.

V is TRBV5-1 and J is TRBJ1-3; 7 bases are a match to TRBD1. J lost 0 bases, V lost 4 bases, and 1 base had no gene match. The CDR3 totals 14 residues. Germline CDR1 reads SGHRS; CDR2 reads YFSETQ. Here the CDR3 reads CASSRDSSGNTIYF. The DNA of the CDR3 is TGCGCCAGCAGCCGGGACAGCTCTGGAAACACCATATATTTT.

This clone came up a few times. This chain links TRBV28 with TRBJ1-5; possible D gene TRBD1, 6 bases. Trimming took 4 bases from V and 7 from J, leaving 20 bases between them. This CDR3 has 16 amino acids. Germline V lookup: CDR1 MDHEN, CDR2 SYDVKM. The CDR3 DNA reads TGTGCCAGCAGTTCGGGCCGGACAGCTCGCGGCCAGCCCCAGCATTTT. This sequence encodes CASSSGRTARGQPQHF.

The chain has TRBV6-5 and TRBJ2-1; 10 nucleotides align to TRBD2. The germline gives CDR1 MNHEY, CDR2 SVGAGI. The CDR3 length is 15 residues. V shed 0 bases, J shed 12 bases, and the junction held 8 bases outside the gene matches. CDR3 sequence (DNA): TGTGCCAGCAGTTACTCGAAACTAGCGGGGATCGGGCAGTTCTTC. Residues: CASSYSKLAGIGQFF.

For the CDR3, the DNA is TGTGCCAGCAGCCAAGGTAGCAGGGAAGAGACCCAGTACTTC. Amino acids: CASSQGSREETQYF. The chain links TRBV4-2 to TRBJ2-5; weak D call: TRBD1 (5 bases). Germline values: CDR1 LGHNA, CDR2 YNFKEQ. This CDR3 contains 14 residues. Trimming removed 1 base at V and 3 bases at J, with 9 bases between.

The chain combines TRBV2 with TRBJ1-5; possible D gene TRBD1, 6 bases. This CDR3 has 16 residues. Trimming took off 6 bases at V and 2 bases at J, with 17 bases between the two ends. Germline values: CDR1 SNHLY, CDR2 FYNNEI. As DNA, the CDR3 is TGTGCCAGCAGGCCGAACAGGGACGAGGGCAATCAGCCCCAGCATTTT. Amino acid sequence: CASRPNRDEGNQPQHF. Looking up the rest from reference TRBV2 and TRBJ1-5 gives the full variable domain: EPEVTQTPSHQVTQMGQEVILRCVPISNHLYFYWYRQILGQKVEFLVSFYNNEISEKSEIFDDQFSVERPDGSNFTLKIRSTKLEDSAMYFCASRPNRDEGNQPQHFGDGTRLSIL.

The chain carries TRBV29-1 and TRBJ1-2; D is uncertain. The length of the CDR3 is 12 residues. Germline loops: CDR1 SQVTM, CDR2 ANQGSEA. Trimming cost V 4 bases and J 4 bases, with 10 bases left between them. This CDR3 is CSVAGGPYGYTF. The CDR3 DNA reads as TGCAGCGTTGCGGGAGGTCCCTATGGCTACACCTTC.

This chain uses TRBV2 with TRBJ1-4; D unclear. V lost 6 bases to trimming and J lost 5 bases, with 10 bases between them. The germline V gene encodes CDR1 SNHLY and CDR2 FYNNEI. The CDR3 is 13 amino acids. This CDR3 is CASSTASNEKLFF. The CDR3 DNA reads TGTGCCAGCAGCACAGCTAGCAATGAAAAACTGTTTTTT.

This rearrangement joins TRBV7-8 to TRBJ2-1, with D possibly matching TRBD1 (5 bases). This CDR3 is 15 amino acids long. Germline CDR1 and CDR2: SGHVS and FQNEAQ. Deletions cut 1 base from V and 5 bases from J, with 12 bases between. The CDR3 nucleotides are TGTGCCAGCAGCTTAGGGCCAGGGTCCCACAATGAGCAGTTCTTC. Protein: CASSLGPGSHNEQFF.

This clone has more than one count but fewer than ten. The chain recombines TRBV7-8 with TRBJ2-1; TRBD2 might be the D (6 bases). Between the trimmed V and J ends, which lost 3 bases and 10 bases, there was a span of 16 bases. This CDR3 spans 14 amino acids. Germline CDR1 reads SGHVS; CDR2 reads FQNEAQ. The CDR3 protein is CASSLLAAGAEQFF. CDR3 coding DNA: TGTGCCAGCAGCTTGTTAGCGGCTGGGGCGGAGCAGTTCTTC.

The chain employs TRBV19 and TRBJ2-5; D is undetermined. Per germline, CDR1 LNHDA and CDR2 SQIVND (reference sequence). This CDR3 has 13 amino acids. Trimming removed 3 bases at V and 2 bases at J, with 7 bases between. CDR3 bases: TGTGCCAGTAGTATGAACAGTCAAGAGACCCAGTACTTC. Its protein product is CASSMNSQETQYF.

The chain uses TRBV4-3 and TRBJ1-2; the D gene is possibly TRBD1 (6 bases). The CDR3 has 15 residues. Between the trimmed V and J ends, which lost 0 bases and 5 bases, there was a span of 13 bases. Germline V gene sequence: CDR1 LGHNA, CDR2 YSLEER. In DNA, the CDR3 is TGCGCCAGCAGCCAAGATTTTGGGGGCTTGTATGGCTACACCTTC. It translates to CASSQDFGGLYGYTF.